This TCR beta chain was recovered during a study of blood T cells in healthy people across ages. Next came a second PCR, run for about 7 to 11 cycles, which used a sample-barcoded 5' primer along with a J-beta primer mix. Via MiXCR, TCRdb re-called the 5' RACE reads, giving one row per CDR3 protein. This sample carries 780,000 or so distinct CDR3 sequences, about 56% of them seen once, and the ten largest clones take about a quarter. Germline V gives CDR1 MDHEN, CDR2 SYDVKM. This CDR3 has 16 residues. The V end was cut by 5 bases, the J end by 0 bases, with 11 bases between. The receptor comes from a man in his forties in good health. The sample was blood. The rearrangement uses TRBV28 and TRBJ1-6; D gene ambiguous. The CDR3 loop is CASSLHKSSYNSPLHF. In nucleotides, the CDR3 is TGTGCCAGCAGTCTACACAAAAGCTCCTATAATTCACCCCTCCACTTT.